This is a list of T cell receptor beta chains from one sample in a study of regulatory T cells in long-lasting Graves disease. TCRdb itself ran the multiplex PCR reads through MiXCR, one entry per CDR3 protein. The profile covers roughly 380,000 distinct CDR3 sequences, with around a sixth appearing a single time and about a fifth taken by the ten largest. The material was peripheral blood mononuclear cells (PBMCs), obtained at new diagnosis, from a patient treated with antithyroid drugs. The receptor source for this set is a female donor with Graves disease. Both conserved end residues are part of each CDR3. The order of the fields is V gene, J gene, clone size, D gene, CDR3 DNA, CDR3 protein. The D gene is left open where the match is weak. Not every row has a clone size; where given, it reads once, few, many or a size class.

>TRBV11-2|TRBJ1-5|many|.
TGTGCCAGCAGCTTAGTGGGACGGTACAATCAGCCCCAGCATTTT
CASSLVGRYNQPQHF
>TRBV20-1|TRBJ2-1|many|TRBD2
TGCAGTGCTAGAGATCTAGCGGGCCTAGGGGGTGAGCAGTTCTTC
CSARDLAGLGGEQFF
>TRBV6-2/TRBV6-3|TRBJ2-7|many|.
TGTGCCAGCAGCCAGGGACGGAGATCCTACGAGCAGTACTTC
CASSQGRRSYEQYF
>TRBV19|TRBJ2-7|.|TRBD1
TGTGCCAGTACTACCCGGGACAGGGCCTACGAGCAGTACTTC
CASTTRDRAYEQYF
>TRBV25-1|TRBJ2-2|few|.
TGTGCCAGCAGTATAGAGACAGAGCAGAACACCGGGGAGCTGTTTTTT
CASSIETEQNTGELFF
>TRBV11-2|TRBJ1-3|many|.
TGTGCCAGCAGCCCAAGGAGGTTCTCTGGAAACACCATATATTTT
CASSPRRFSGNTIYF
>TRBV27|TRBJ2-1|few|.
TGTGCCAGCAGACCCGGCGGAGAAGGGACTGAGCAGTTCTTC
CASRPGGEGTEQFF
>TRBV13|TRBJ1-2|many|TRBD1
TGTGCCAGCAGCCGCCTAGACAGGGGGGAACGAGGCTACACCTTC
CASSRLDRGERGYTF
>TRBV5-1|TRBJ2-6|few|.
TGCGCCAGCAGTTTTACGATACAGGGCTCTGGGGCCAACGTCCTGACTTTC
CASSFTIQGSGANVLTF
>TRBV7-2|TRBJ1-4|many|.
TGTGCCAGCAGCTTAGCCAGCTCAGCTAATGAAAAACTGTTTTTT
CASSLASSANEKLFF
>TRBV12-3/TRBV12-4|TRBJ2-1|many|.
TGTGCCAGCAGATCACCCGGGACGGCCTACAATGAGCAGTTCTTC
CASRSPGTAYNEQFF
>TRBV13|TRBJ2-1|many|TRBD2
TGTGCCAGCACTCCAAGACTAGCGGGGGACAATGAGCAGTTCTTC
CASTPRLAGDNEQFF
>TRBV7-6|TRBJ1-2|many|TRBD1
TGTGCCAGCAGCTTAAGCCGGGACAGGTACAAATTGGATGGCTACACCTTC
CASSLSRDRYKLDGYTF
>TRBV11-2|TRBJ1-2|many|.
TGTGCCAGCAGCTTTCACGCACAGGATGTCTATGGCTACACCTTC
CASSFHAQDVYGYTF
>TRBV12-5|TRBJ1-6|many|TRBD1
TGTGCTAGTGGGAACAGGGGCCATAATTCACCCCTCCACTTT
CASGNRGHNSPLHF
>TRBV12-3/TRBV12-4|TRBJ1-6|many|.
TGTGCCAGCAGTACGGGCACCTATAATTCACCCCTCCACTTT
CASSTGTYNSPLHF
>TRBV6-4|TRBJ2-1|.|TRBD2
TGTGCCAGCAGTGGTCCAACCGGGACTAGCGGTTTCAATGAGCAGTTCTTC
CASSGPTGTSGFNEQFF
>TRBV28|TRBJ1-3|many|.
TGTGCCAGCAGTTTACAGCTCTCTGGAAACACCATATATTTT
CASSLQLSGNTIYF
>TRBV9|TRBJ2-1|many|TRBD2
TGTGCCAGCAGCGTATCGGGCGGGAGCTCCTACAATGAGCAGTTCTTC
CASSVSGGSSYNEQFF
>TRBV15|TRBJ1-1|many|.
TGTGCCACCAGCAGAGAAATGTACAGGTCCAATTCGAACACTGAAGCTTTCTTT
CATSREMYRSNSNTEAFF
>TRBV4-1|TRBJ2-5|many|TRBD2
TGCGCCAGCAGCCATGATCTAGCGGGGGGACGACAAGAGACCCAGTACTTC
CASSHDLAGGRQETQYF
>TRBV3-1|TRBJ1-5|.|.
TGTGCCAGCAGCCAAGGTTTCAAGGGGGAGAGGGGCAATCAGCCCCAGCATTTT
CASSQGFKGERGNQPQHF
>TRBV5-1|TRBJ1-4|many|.
TGCGCCAGCAGCTTGGAGGACGGGAATGAAAAACTGTTTTTT
CASSLEDGNEKLFF
>TRBV24-1|TRBJ2-3|many|.
TGTGCCACCAGTGACGGAACCAAGGATACGCAGTATTTT
CATSDGTKDTQYF
>TRBV7-3|TRBJ2-2|many|TRBD2
TGTGCCAGCAGCTTAAGCGGCGGGAGGGCCTCCGGGGAGCTGTTTTTT
CASSLSGGRASGELFF
>TRBV12-3/TRBV12-4|TRBJ2-1|.|.
TGTGCCAGCAGTTTCCCTGGAAATGAGCAGTTCTTC
CASSFPGNEQFF
>TRBV12-3/TRBV12-4|TRBJ2-2|.|TRBD2
TGTGCCAGCAGTTCAGGTGTTAGCGGGCATACCGGGGAGCTGTTTTTT
CASSSGVSGHTGELFF
>TRBV9|TRBJ2-3|many|TRBD2
TGTGCCAGCAGCGTCGGACTAGCGGGCCCAGATACGCAGTATTTT
CASSVGLAGPDTQYF
>TRBV20-1|TRBJ1-2|many|.
TGCAGTGCTAGTCTTCTCGAGAACTATGGCTACACCTTC
CSASLLENYGYTF
>TRBV29-1|TRBJ2-3|many|.
TGCAGCGTTGAAATCGGTGCAGATACGCAGTATTTT
CSVEIGADTQYF
>TRBV3-1|TRBJ2-3|many|TRBD2
TGTGCCAGCAGCCGAGGACTGATGACTAGCGGCCCAGATACGCAGTATTTT
CASSRGLMTSGPDTQYF
>TRBV6-2/TRBV6-3|TRBJ2-1|.|TRBD2
TGTGCCAGCAGCAACCACGAGGGAGGGGAGAATGAGCAGTTCTTC
CASSNHEGGENEQFF
>TRBV5-6|TRBJ1-1|many|.
TGTGCCAGCAGCATCGGCAGGGCCGCTGAAGCTTTCTTT
CASSIGRAAEAFF
>TRBV28|TRBJ2-3|.|.
TGTGCCAGCAGTTGGAGTCCGGGAGTCACAGATACGCAGTATTTT
CASSWSPGVTDTQYF
>TRBV19|TRBJ2-7|few|TRBD1
TGTGCCAGTAGTCGACAGGGGGTTTCCTACGAGCAGTACTTC
CASSRQGVSYEQYF
>TRBV9|TRBJ1-4|.|.
TGTGCCAGCAGCGTATTATCTGAGAGTGAAAAACTGTTTTTT
CASSVLSESEKLFF
>TRBV27|TRBJ2-7|.|TRBD2
TGTGCCAGCTCACCCGGGACTAGCTCCCTCGAGCAGTACTTC
CASSPGTSSLEQYF
>TRBV20-1|TRBJ2-1|many|.
TGCAGTGCTAGAGTTGGGGGATACAATGAGCAGTTCTTC
CSARVGGYNEQFF
>TRBV24-1|TRBJ2-3|many|.
TGTGCCACCAGTGGGGGAAGGGTGACAGATACGCAGTATTTT
CATSGGRVTDTQYF
>TRBV27|TRBJ1-2|many|.
TGTGCCAGCAGCCCCTCCTCGGGGTACTATGGCTACACCTTC
CASSPSSGYYGYTF
>TRBV11-2|TRBJ2-7|few|TRBD2
TGTGCCAGCAGCTTAGAATTAGAACTAGCGGGACTCGAGCAGTACTTC
CASSLELELAGLEQYF
>TRBV7-2|TRBJ2-1|many|TRBD2
TGTGCCAGCAGCTACAGCACTAGCGGATACAATGAGCAGTTCTTC
CASSYSTSGYNEQFF
>TRBV20-1|TRBJ1-1|many|.
TGCAGTGCTACGGATCCGACTGTAATGAACACTGAAGCTTTCTTT
CSATDPTVMNTEAFF
>TRBV2|TRBJ1-1|many|.
TGTGCCAGCATCAACCGGAACAACTACCGGACTGAAGCTTTCTTT
CASINRNNYRTEAFF
>TRBV30|TRBJ2-5|many|.
TGTGCCTGGAGTGAGGGCAGCCTCAATACCCAGTACTTC
CAWSEGSLNTQYF
>TRBV11-2|TRBJ1-2|many|.
TGTGCCAGCAGCCACCCGGGACTACTCAAGGGGGGCTATGGCTACACCTTC
CASSHPGLLKGGYGYTF
>TRBV7-6|TRBJ1-2|many|.
TGTGCCAGCAGCTTAGGTGGGGACGGACTGTCTGGCTACACCTTC
CASSLGGDGLSGYTF
>TRBV5-6|TRBJ1-3|many|.
TGTGCCAGCAGCTCGACAGTGGCAACCTCTGGAAACACCATATATTTT
CASSSTVATSGNTIYF
>TRBV6-1|TRBJ2-6|few|.
TGTGCCAGCAGTCAGCCGGGACAGACTAGCTCTGGGGCCAACGTCCTGACTTTC
CASSQPGQTSSGANVLTF
>TRBV29-1|TRBJ2-1|many|TRBD2
TGCAGCGTTGACGTGGCGGGGGGAAAATACAATGAGCAGTTCTTC
CSVDVAGGKYNEQFF
>TRBV4-1|TRBJ2-3|few|.
TGCGCCAGCAGCCAAGACAGGGTGAGCACAGATACGCAGTATTTT
CASSQDRVSTDTQYF
>TRBV4-1|TRBJ2-2|.|TRBD1
TGCGCCAGCAGATGGGGACAGGGCCGGAACACCGGGGAGCTGTTTTTT
CASRWGQGRNTGELFF
>TRBV24-1|TRBJ1-2|many|.
TGTGCCACCAGTGACCCATATGGCTACACCTTC
CATSDPYGYTF
>TRBV5-1|TRBJ2-2|many|TRBD2
TGCGCCAGCAGCTATCAACTAGCGAGCGACACCGGGGAGCTGTTTTTT
CASSYQLASDTGELFF
>TRBV27|TRBJ1-5|many|.
TGTGCCAGCAGTTTAAAAAGGGCACGGAGGGGTCAGCCCCAGCATTTT
CASSLKRARRGQPQHF
>TRBV14|TRBJ2-5|many|.
TGTGCCAGCAGCCAAGATTTAGGGGACCGAGAGACCCAGTACTTC
CASSQDLGDRETQYF
>TRBV28|TRBJ2-1|.|.
TGTGCCAGCAGTCGGGGACTGGAGTCGGATGAGCAGTTCTTC
CASSRGLESDEQFF
>TRBV5-1|TRBJ2-3|few|TRBD2
TGCGCCAGCAGCTCTTCGACTAGCGGGGGGCGCACAGATACGCAGTATTTT
CASSSSTSGGRTDTQYF
>TRBV6-1|TRBJ2-3|many|TRBD2
TGTGCCAGCAAACTAGCGGAGAGCACAGATACGCAGTATTTT
CASKLAESTDTQYF